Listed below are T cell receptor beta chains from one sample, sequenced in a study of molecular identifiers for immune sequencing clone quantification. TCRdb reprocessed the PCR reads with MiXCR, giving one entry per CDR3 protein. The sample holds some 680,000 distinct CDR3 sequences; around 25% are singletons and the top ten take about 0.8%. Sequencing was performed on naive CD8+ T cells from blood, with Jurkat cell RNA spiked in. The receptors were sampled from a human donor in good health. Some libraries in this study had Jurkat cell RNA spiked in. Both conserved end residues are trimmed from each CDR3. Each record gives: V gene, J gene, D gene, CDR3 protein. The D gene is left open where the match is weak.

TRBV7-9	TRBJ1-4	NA	ASSLSPTAENEKLF
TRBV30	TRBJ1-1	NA	AWSGTLNTEAF
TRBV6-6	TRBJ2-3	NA	ASSYSTSGSTDTQY
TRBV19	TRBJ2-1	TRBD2	ASSDTGLAENNEQF
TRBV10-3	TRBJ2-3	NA	AISETGGITDTQY
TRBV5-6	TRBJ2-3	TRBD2	ASSGTSGRAHLHTQY
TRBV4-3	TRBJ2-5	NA	ASSPGLGSGETQY
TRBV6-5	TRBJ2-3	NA	ASSYTQVRGLYTDTQY
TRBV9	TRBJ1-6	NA	ASSLGDSSYNSPLH
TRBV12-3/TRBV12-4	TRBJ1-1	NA	ASRQDTEAF
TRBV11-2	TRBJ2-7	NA	ASSQTMGVEQY